What follows are 20 T cell receptor beta chains derived from one specimen sequenced in a study of OX40 agonist ivuxolimab in advanced cancers. Generated by immunoSEQ multiplex PCR, the TCRdb table keeps only in-frame clones and is missing some. The sample includes approximately 74,000 clones, around 80% of them seen just once. The sample in question was CD4+ or CD8+ T cells sorted from blood, obtained in a trial of the OX40 agonist ivuxolimab. These receptors originate from an adult with an advanced solid tumor such as melanoma, head and neck, liver or kidney cancer.

The chain has TRBV6-1 and TRBJ2-7; TRBD1 aligns across 8 bases. Germline V gene sequence: CDR1 MNHNS, CDR2 SASEGT. With 6 bases clipped from V and 3 bases from J, the junction kept 4 bases outside the gene matches. The CDR3 is 13 residues long. This CDR3 reads CASRRQGFYEQYF. Written as DNA, the CDR3 is TGTGCCAGCAGAAGACAGGGGTTCTACGAGCAGTACTTC.

The chain carries TRBV6-5 and TRBJ1-1; no definite D call. Germline V gene sequence: CDR1 MNHEY, CDR2 SVGAGI. The CDR3 length is 12 residues. Trimming removed 7 bases at V and 6 bases at J, with 12 bases between. CDR3 DNA sequence: TGTGCCAGCATTAACTGGGGTTCTGAAGCTTTCTTT. It specifies CASINWGSEAFF.

The rearrangement links TRBV4-1 to TRBJ2-2; maybe TRBD2 (5 bases). The CDR3 is 15 residues long. Trimming cost V 5 bases and J 6 bases, with 16 bases left between them. Per germline, CDR1 MGHRA and CDR2 YSYEKL. The CDR3 region has the DNA TGCGCCAGCAGCGCCCGACTAAAAAGGCCCGGGGAGCTGTTTTTT. Protein sequence: CASSARLKRPGELFF.

This clone was observed a single time. The rearrangement uses TRBV5-4 and TRBJ2-2; D ambiguous. The germline CDR1 and CDR2 sequences are SGHNT and YYREEE (reference sequence). This CDR3 spans 15 amino acids. V was shortened by 3 bases and J by 6 bases, with 15 bases between the two germline ends. CDR3 bases: TGTGCCAGCAGCTCAATGAGCAAGTTGGCCGGGGAGCTGTTTTTT. Protein: CASSSMSKLAGELFF.

The CDR3 DNA is TGTGCCAGCAGTCCGGTCAGTGCGAACACCGGGGAGCTGTTTTTT. Translating gives CASSPVSANTGELFF. This chain links TRBV6-4 with TRBJ2-2; D unresolved. This CDR3 contains 15 residues. Trimming took 5 bases from V and 0 from J, leaving 10 bases between them. Germline CDR1 reads MRHNA; CDR2 reads SNTAGT.

The chain couples TRBV7-8 to TRBJ1-4; maybe TRBD1 (6 bases). V lost 5 bases, J lost 7 bases, and 14 bases lay in between. CDR3 size: 14 residues. Germline V lookup: CDR1 SGHVS, CDR2 FQNEAQ. The CDR3 loop is CASSQDSGPEKLFF. CDR3 nucleotide sequence: TGTGCCAGCAGCCAGGACAGTGGCCCTGAAAAACTGTTTTTT.

The V gene is TRBV6-6, the J gene TRBJ1-2; no reliable D call. The germline V gene encodes CDR1 MNHNY and CDR2 SVGAGI (reference sequence). Trimming cost V 4 bases and J 0 bases, with 9 bases left between them. This CDR3 contains 14 residues. CDR3 residues: CASSSRGANYGYTF. The CDR3 region has the DNA TGTGCCAGCAGTTCCCGGGGAGCTAACTATGGCTACACCTTC.

The chain uses TRBV4-3 and TRBJ2-7; 8 nucleotides align to TRBD2. Germline-derived CDR1 and CDR2 are LGHNA and YSLEER. V gave up 0 bases and J gave up 4 bases; unmatched junction bases: 5. The CDR3 sequence is 15 residues long. The CDR3 DNA sequence: TGCGCCAGCAGCCAAGAACCGACTAGCGCTTACGAGCAGTACTTC. Residues: CASSQEPTSAYEQYF.

V usage is TRBV7-3 and J usage is TRBJ1-1; 7 nucleotides align to TRBD1. With V trimmed by 5 bases and J by 3 bases, 3 bases remained unmatched. The CDR3 covers 13 residues. The germline gives CDR1 SGHTA, CDR2 FQGTGA. CDR3 protein: CASSGTVYTEAFF. In DNA form, the CDR3 reads TGTGCCAGCAGCGGGACAGTTTACACTGAAGCTTTCTTT.

This clone was counted once. The chain uses TRBV10-3 and TRBJ1-5, with D unresolved. This CDR3 spans 13 amino acids. V was trimmed by 6 bases and J by 3 bases, leaving 9 bases between them. Germline CDR1 ENHRY, CDR2 SYGVKD. For the CDR3, the DNA is TGTGCCATCAGGGTCGCAGACAATCAGCCCCAGCATTTT. This sequence encodes CAIRVADNQPQHF.

The chain links TRBV7-2 to TRBJ1-2, with 8 bases that match TRBD1. Unmatched junction bases numbered 7, after V lost 5 bases and J lost 8 bases. Germline-derived CDR1 and CDR2 are SGHTA and FQGNSA. This CDR3 has 13 amino acids. CDR3 DNA: TGTGCCAGCAGCCAAGGGACAGGAGGAGGCTACACCTTC. Translated, it gives CASSQGTGGGYTF.

This chain links TRBV11-2 with TRBJ2-6; 7 bases map to TRBD1. This CDR3 has 15 residues. Germline V gene lookup returns CDR1 SGHAT and CDR2 FQNNGV. J gave up 4 bases and V 5 bases, and 5 bases lay outside the gene matches. The CDR3 protein is CASSRQGKGANVLTF. The DNA for the CDR3 is TGTGCCAGCAGCCGACAGGGAAAAGGGGCCAACGTCCTGACTTTC.

The chain joins TRBV6-6 to TRBJ1-4, with unresolved D. From germline, CDR1 is MNHNY and CDR2 SVGAGI (reference sequence). V shed 6 bases and J shed 0 bases, with 14 bases lying between them. CDR3 size: 16 residues. CDR3 DNA: TGTGCCAGCAGCCACCTCCCAGCCGCAACTAATGAAAAACTGTTTTTT. Its protein is CASSHLPAATNEKLFF.

This clone occurred once. The rearrangement uses TRBV19 and TRBJ2-3, with a tentative D call TRBD1 (5 bases). This CDR3 has 14 residues. V was trimmed by 4 bases and J by 2 bases, leaving 10 bases between them. Looked up from germline, CDR1 is LNHDA and CDR2 is SQIVND (reference sequence). The CDR3, as DNA: TGTGCCAGTAGTAAGACGACAGACACAGATACGCAGTATTTT. Translation gives CASSKTTDTDTQYF. The whole variable domain, filled in from reference TRBV19 and TRBJ2-3, reads DGGITQSPKYLFRKEGQNVTLSCEQNLNHDAMYWYRQDPGQGLRLIYYSQIVNDFQKGDIAEGYSVSREKKESFPLTVTSAQKNPTAFYLCASSKTTDTDTQYFGPGTRLTVL.

V is TRBV10-3 and J is TRBJ2-7; 8 positions agree with TRBD1. The germline V gene has CDR1 ENHRY and CDR2 SYGVKD. The CDR3 is made up of 14 amino acids. Trimming took 3 bases from V and 1 from J; bases not matched to a gene: 2. CDR3 nucleotide sequence: TGTGCCATCAGTGAACGACAGGGGTCCTACGAGCAGTACTTC. It encodes CAISERQGSYEQYF.

J is TRBJ2-2 and V is TRBV10-3; D uncertain. CDR3 length equals 14 residues. Germline V CDR1 and CDR2: ENHRY, SYGVKD. V was trimmed by 8 bases and J by 0 bases, leaving 10 bases between them. The CDR3 coding sequence is TGTGCCATCGACGGGCTGACGAACACCGGGGAGCTGTTTTTT. Its protein is CAIDGLTNTGELFF.

This chain connects TRBV6-5 to TRBJ2-5, with TRBD2 matching 8 bases. This CDR3 has 16 amino acids. With 2 bases clipped from V and 3 bases from J, the junction kept 8 bases outside the gene matches. Germline assignment: CDR1 MNHEY and CDR2 SVGAGI. The CDR3 protein is CASSYPLGGGKETQYF. The CDR3 DNA is TGTGCCAGCAGTTACCCCTTGGGCGGGGGGAAAGAGACCCAGTACTTC.

This chain uses TRBV29-1 with TRBJ2-2; a weak D match, TRBD1 (6 bases). CDR3 length: 13 amino acids. Germline loops: CDR1 SQVTM, CDR2 ANQGSEA. Trimming removed 2 bases at V and 4 bases at J, with 8 bases between. CDR3 sequence reads: CSVEQGFTGELFF. In nucleotides, the CDR3 is TGCAGCGTTGAACAGGGGTTCACCGGGGAGCTGTTTTTT.

The genes are TRBV19 and TRBJ2-2, with 13 bases identical to TRBD2. Per the germline V gene, CDR1 is LNHDA and CDR2 is SQIVND (reference sequence). The CDR3 extends over 18 amino acids. V lost 5 bases and J lost 1; bases outside the gene matches: 7. The CDR3 here is CASSHWTSGGQNTGELFF. The CDR3 DNA reads TGTGCCAGTAGTCACTGGACTAGCGGGGGTCAGAACACCGGGGAGCTGTTTTTT.

V gene TRBV7-2 combines with J gene TRBJ2-2; D unresolved. V was pared by 1 base and J by 3 bases, with 6 bases between. Germline V CDR1 and CDR2: SGHTA, FQGNSA. The CDR3 runs 14 residues. The CDR3 sequence is CASSLGADTGELFF. The CDR3 DNA is TGTGCCAGCAGCTTAGGGGCCGACACCGGGGAGCTGTTTTTT.